This T cell receptor beta chain is drawn from a study of CD8 T cells in ankylosing spondylitis (dated by TCRdb to about 2017). Concerning the study at large: To find TCR variants linked to disease, the study profiled T cell receptor beta repertoires in ankylosing spondylitis patients and healthy donors. The whole study cohort included 85 to 120 healthy donors and 25 ankylosing spondylitis patients. Peripheral blood was sampled, and synovial fluid was also collected from ankylosing spondylitis patients.

Trimming takes 4 bases off V and 5 bases off J; junction bases not matched to a gene: 7. From the cysteine through the phenylalanine, the CDR3 covers 14 amino acids. Just the 42-base CDR3 DNA is kept, in frame starting at base 1. As encoded in the germline V gene (reference sequence), CDR1 is SGHKS while CDR2 is YYEKEE. With regard to this clonotype: Its antigen is not yet known. No base quality values were provided; no much bigger clone lies one nucleotide off.

The data were produced on an Illumina HiSeq 2500. Quantitative 5'-RACE with molecular barcodes was used to prepare TCR beta libraries. The study's own analysis went as follows. Disease-linked TCR variants were identified with a new computational method built on a probabilistic model of VDJ rearrangement. Using fastp at Q25 and MiXCR, TCRdb reprocessed the public reads and kept productive beta chains. One record per CDR3 amino acid sequence lists the most common genes and DNA. It is TCRdb's table, rather than the study itself, that gives the V and J calls and clone size. Recorded for this sample are about 220,000 distinct CDR3 sequences; 7.3% of them occurred a single time. The ten largest make up approximately 15% of the sample. Summary of the overall study and its limitations: The disease-linked clones were reported to be significantly enriched in matched synovial fluid samples from ankylosing spondylitis patients. In peripheral blood, the disease-linked clones were found at relatively low frequencies and had a CD8+ phenotype. A TCR beta motif of 8 or 9 highly homologous amino acid variants appeared characteristic of blood from ankylosing spondylitis patients. Some TCR beta motif variants had previously been reported in synovial fluid and blood of reactive arthritis patients, which suggested common disease-initiation mechanisms.

This clonotype was sampled from a male donor with ankylosing spondylitis. The rearranged segments are TRBV5-5 and TRBJ2-3, and 7 junction bases match TRBD2. The sample comprised blood, either unsorted or a sorted T cell fraction (not recorded which). The CDR3 region: CASSRGTGGDTQYF. The DNA reads TGTGCCAGCAGCAGAGGGACGGGGGGAGATACGCAGTATTTT.